Following are 20 T cell receptor beta chains from one sample sequenced in a study of blood T cell repertoires in COVID-19. Measured with immunoSEQ multiplex PCR; TCRdb has only the in-frame clones, and not every one. The data show roughly 110,000 clones, 70% to 85% seen once. Sequencing was done on a sample of peripheral blood. These receptors were taken from a woman aged 55-69 years with acute or convalescent COVID-19.

CDR3 sequence reads: CASSRSRDYRVWQYF. The CDR3 coding sequence is TGTGCCAGCAGCCGTTCCAGGGACTATCGGGTATGGCAGTACTTC. V usage is TRBV11-2 and J usage is TRBJ2-7, with 7 bases fitting TRBD2. Germline V gene data show CDR1 as SGHAT and CDR2 as FQNNGV. This CDR3 is built from 15 residues. The ends lost 5 bases at V and 9 bases at J; junction bases unmatched: 16.

This clone was observed a single time. The chain carries TRBV5-1 and TRBJ2-3, with 8 positions matching TRBD1. V lost 4 bases and J lost 1; bases outside the gene matches: 2. The CDR3 length is 14 residues. Germline V gene sequence: CDR1 SGHRS, CDR2 YFSETQ. The CDR3 spells CASSRTGRTDTQYF. The CDR3 DNA follows: TGCGCCAGCAGCCGGACAGGGCGCACAGATACGCAGTATTTT.

The gene calls are TRBV2 and TRBJ1-6; D is perhaps TRBD1 (5 bases). The CDR3 loop spans 14 amino acids. Trimming took off 6 bases at V and 6 bases at J, with 12 bases between the two ends. Germline V CDR1 and CDR2: SNHLY, FYNNEI. The CDR3 DNA sequence: TGTGCCAGCAGGAGACAGTCCCGTAATTCACCCCTCCACTTT. Translating it yields CASRRQSRNSPLHF.

V usage is TRBV4-1 and J usage is TRBJ2-5; D is possibly TRBD1 (5 bases). Germline CDR1 MGHRA, CDR2 YSYEKL. The V and J ends lost 6 bases and 1 base respectively, with 12 bases between them. There are 14 residues in the CDR3. The CDR3 region has the DNA TGCGCCAGCAGAAGGGGCGGAAGCCAAGAGACCCAGTACTTC. Amino acid sequence: CASRRGGSQETQYF.

The genes are TRBV9 and TRBJ2-2; TRBD1 aligns across 9 bases. After removal of 3 bases from V and 0 bases from J, the junction contained 9 bases not matched to a gene. CDR3 size: 18 residues. The germline V gene encodes CDR1 SGDLS and CDR2 YYNGEE. CDR3 protein: CASSDWTGASANTGELFF. DNA of the CDR3: TGTGCCAGCAGCGACTGGACAGGGGCGTCCGCGAACACCGGGGAGCTGTTTTTT.

This clone appeared a few times. This chain connects TRBV6-4 to TRBJ2-3; possibly TRBD2 for D (6 bases). Trimming took off 3 bases at V and 5 bases at J, with 15 bases between the two ends. The CDR3 is 15 residues long. Germline V gives CDR1 MRHNA, CDR2 SNTAGT. CDR3 residues: CASSEIAEGRDTQYF. Written as DNA, the CDR3 is TGTGCCAGCAGTGAAATAGCGGAGGGGAGAGATACGCAGTATTTT.

The chain couples TRBV5-1 to TRBJ2-2; 8 nucleotides match TRBD2. Trimming removed 1 base from V and 2 bases from J; junction bases left unmatched: 4. Per the germline V gene, CDR1 is SGHRS and CDR2 is YFSETQ. The CDR3 covers 16 residues. CDR3 DNA sequence: TGCGCCAGCAGCTTGACTAGCGGAACCAACACCGGGGAGCTGTTTTTT. Protein product: CASSLTSGTNTGELFF.

The chain combines TRBV5-1 with TRBJ2-7, with D uncertain. This CDR3 spans 14 amino acids. CDR1 is SGHRS, CDR2 YFSETQ, per germline. V dropped 2 bases and J dropped 0 bases, with 9 bases sitting between them. The CDR3 DNA is TGCGCCAGCAGCTTATCACAGAACTCCTACGAGCAGTACTTC. It yields the protein CASSLSQNSYEQYF.

The CDR3 is CASSHLGHSTHNEQFF. The CDR3 DNA follows: TGTGCCAGCAGCCATCTGGGACACTCCACCCACAATGAGCAGTTCTTC. The chain uses TRBV14 and TRBJ2-1; a weak D match, TRBD1 (6 bases). The CDR3 is made up of 16 amino acids. The germline V gene has CDR1 SGHDN and CDR2 FVKESK. V was clipped by 3 bases and J by 5 bases, with 17 bases between them.

This clone was counted only a few times. This chain connects TRBV5-1 to TRBJ1-1; D remains ambiguous. The V gene lost 0 bases and the J gene lost 8 bases, with 14 bases spanning the gap. Germline V CDR1 and CDR2: SGHRS, YFSETQ. CDR3 length: 14 amino acids. As DNA, the CDR3 is TGCGCCAGCAGCTTGGTCCCAACCGGCGGAGAAGCTTTCTTT. Protein product: CASSLVPTGGEAFF.

The chain employs TRBV7-9 and TRBJ1-4; D unresolved. Per germline, CDR1 SEHNR and CDR2 FQNEAQ (reference sequence). V lost 5 bases, J lost 7 bases, and 11 bases lay in between. This CDR3 comprises 13 residues. The CDR3 loop is CASSRGLGEKLFF. The CDR3 nucleotides are TGTGCCAGCAGCCGAGGACTGGGTGAAAAACTGTTTTTT.

This clone was counted once. The chain links TRBV2 to TRBJ2-3; TRBD2 matches at 8 bases. This CDR3 contains 14 residues. Germline lookup yields CDR1 SNHLY and CDR2 FYNNEI. Trimming cost V 8 bases and J 5 bases; bases outside gene matches: 9. CDR3 protein: CASSREGREDTQYF. The CDR3 DNA is TGTGCCAGCTCCCGGGAGGGCCGGGAAGATACGCAGTATTTT.

This rearrangement joins TRBV3-1 (or the pseudogene TRBV3-2) to TRBJ2-7; D is undetermined. Trimming removed 1 base at V and 3 bases at J, with 4 bases between. Germline CDR1 LGHDT, CDR2 YNNKEL (reference sequence). The CDR3 is made up of 12 amino acids. CDR3 protein: CASSQAVYEQYF. The CDR3 DNA sequence: TGTGCCAGCAGCCAAGCCGTCTACGAGCAGTACTTC.

This clone has only a few counts. V and J are TRBV5-4 and TRBJ1-6, with TRBD1 matching over 9 bases. CDR3 length: 14 residues. V dropped 5 bases and J dropped 8; count of bases not matched to a gene: 5. CDR1 and CDR2 (germline): SGHNT, YYREEE (reference sequence). CDR3 region: CASRVQGAYSPLHF. DNA for the CDR3: TGTGCCAGCAGAGTACAGGGGGCTTATTCACCCCTCCACTTT.

The rearrangement links TRBV5-1 to TRBJ1-1; 8 bases are shared with TRBD1. Germline lookup yields CDR1 SGHRS and CDR2 YFSETQ. V trimming: 0 bases; J trimming: 3 bases; junction bases outside the gene matches: 7. The CDR3 is 16 residues long. CDR3 nucleotides: TGCGCCAGCAGCTTGGAGCGGACAGGGTGGGACACTGAAGCTTTCTTT. Residues: CASSLERTGWDTEAFF.

The chain is built from TRBV2 and TRBJ1-5; D unclear. This CDR3 has 15 amino acids. V was trimmed by 3 bases and J by 9 bases, leaving 18 bases between them. Germline assignment: CDR1 SNHLY and CDR2 FYNNEI. The CDR3 loop reads CASSEGGISGWPQHF. The CDR3 region has the DNA TGTGCCAGCAGTGAGGGCGGGATTTCGGGGTGGCCCCAGCATTTT.

The chain combines TRBV11-2 with TRBJ2-7; a weak D match, TRBD1 (6 bases). CDR1 and CDR2 from the germline V gene are SGHAT and FQNNGV. The CDR3 consists of 13 residues. V lost 5 bases to trimming and J lost 7 bases, with 15 bases between them. CDR3 bases: TGTGCCAGCAGCCAGAGACAGGACGGGGAGCAGTACTTC. It encodes CASSQRQDGEQYF.

In regard to this clone: The junction differs from germline at one of its ends, possibly a read error. The chain joins TRBV9 to TRBJ1-5, with D possibly TRBD1 on 5 matching bases. Germline lookup yields CDR1 SGDLS and CDR2 YYNGEE. This CDR3 region has 14 residues. CDR3 sequence (DNA): TGTGCCAGCAGCGACGGGGGGAACAATCGGCCCCAGCATTTT. Its protein is CASSDGGNNRPQHF.

V gene TRBV5-1 combines with J gene TRBJ2-1, with D maybe TRBD2 (6 bases). Trimming removed 0 bases at V and 8 bases at J, with 15 bases between. CDR3 length: 15 residues. The germline V gene has CDR1 SGHRS and CDR2 YFSETQ. CDR3 amino acids: CASSLANRGLDEQFF. CDR3 coding DNA: TGCGCCAGCAGCTTGGCCAATAGGGGACTCGATGAGCAGTTCTTC.

The V and J genes are TRBV29-1 and TRBJ1-1; TRBD1 agrees at 10 bases. V dropped 6 bases and J dropped 6; count of bases not matched to a gene: 10. In germline, CDR1 is SQVTM, CDR2 ANQGSEA. The CDR3 has 14 amino acids. The CDR3 coding sequence is TGCAGCGTCGCCAGGGGACAGGGGTTTTCTGAAGCTTTCTTT. This translates into CSVARGQGFSEAFF. The full variable domain, rest sourced from reference TRBV29-1 and TRBJ1-1, is SAVISQKPSRDICQRGTSLTIQCQVDSQVTMMFWYRQQPGQSLTLIATANQGSEATYESGFVIDKFPISRPNLTFSTLTVSNMSPEDSSIYLCSVARGQGFSEAFFGQGTRLTVV.